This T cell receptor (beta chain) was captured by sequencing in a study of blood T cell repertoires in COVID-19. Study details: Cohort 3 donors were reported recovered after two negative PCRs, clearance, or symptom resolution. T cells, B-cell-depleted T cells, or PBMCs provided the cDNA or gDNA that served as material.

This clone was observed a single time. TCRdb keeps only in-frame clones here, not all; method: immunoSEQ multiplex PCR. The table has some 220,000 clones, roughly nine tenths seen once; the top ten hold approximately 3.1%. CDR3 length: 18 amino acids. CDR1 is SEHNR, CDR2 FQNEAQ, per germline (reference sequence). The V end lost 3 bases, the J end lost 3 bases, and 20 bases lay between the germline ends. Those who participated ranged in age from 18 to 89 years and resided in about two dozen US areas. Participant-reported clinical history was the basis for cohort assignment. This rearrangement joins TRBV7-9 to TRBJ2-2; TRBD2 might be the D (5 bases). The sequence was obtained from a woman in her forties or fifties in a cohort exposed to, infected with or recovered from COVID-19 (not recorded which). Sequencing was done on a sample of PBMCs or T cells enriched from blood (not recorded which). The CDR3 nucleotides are TGTGCCAGCAGCTTCCATACTCAGCGGTGGGATGACACCGGGGAGCTGTTTTTT. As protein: CASSFHTQRWDDTGELFF. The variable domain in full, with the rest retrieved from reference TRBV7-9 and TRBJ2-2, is DTGVSQNPRHKITKRGQNVTFRCDPISEHNRLYWYRQTLGQGPEFLTYFQNEAQLEKSRLLSDRFSAERPKGSFSTLEIQRTEQGDSAMYLCASSFHTQRWDDTGELFFGEGSRLTVL.